The entry that follows covers one T cell receptor (beta chain) sequence. Antigen unknown. This sample is part of a study of OX40 agonist ivuxolimab in advanced cancers. Overall study findings and caveats: Some of the lowest clonal expansion was seen in partial responders at 0.1-3.0 mg/kg. At doses 0.1 to 3.0 mg/kg, CD4+ and CD8+ clones expanded.

With V trimmed by 3 bases and J by 2 bases, 5 bases remained unmatched. The germline CDR1 and CDR2 sequences are GTSNPN and SVGIG (reference sequence). The CDR3 loop spans 15 amino acids. Excluded were patients having autoimmune disease history or systemic immunosuppression. TCRdb's table, derived via immunoSEQ multiplex PCR, lists solely in-frame clones and lacks some. The sample gives about 52,000 clones, around four fifths of which show up once; around 11% is in the top ten. This TCR was sampled from an adult with an advanced solid tumor such as melanoma, head and neck, liver or kidney cancer. The genes are TRBV30 and TRBJ1-2; 11 nucleotides agree with TRBD1. The material sequenced was CD4+ or CD8+ T cells sorted from blood, taken in a trial of the OX40 agonist ivuxolimab. CDR3 protein: CAWSWTGGANYGYTF. DNA for the CDR3: TGTGCCTGGAGCTGGACAGGGGGCGCAAACTATGGCTACACCTTC.